This is a list of T cell receptor beta chains from one sample in a study of pediatric ulcerative colitis. Some clones are missing from TCRdb's copy, which holds only in-frame ones; the method was immunoSEQ multiplex PCR. This sample yields approximately 40,000 clones, of which roughly 72% are seen a single time; 0.7% to 0.95% belongs to the top ten. Material: gut tissue. The receptor source for this set is a boy younger than 18 with moderate ulcerative colitis. CDR3s include the opening cysteine and the closing phenylalanine or tryptophan. The order of the fields is clone size, D gene, V gene, J gene, CDR3 protein, CDR3 DNA. A D gene is named only where the DNA matches it firmly. Where a row states a size, it is once, few, many or the class of an expanded clone; other rows omit it.

abundance: NA
d_gene: TRBD2
v_gene: TRBV7-6
j_gene: TRBJ2-7
CDR3aa: CASSSPGSSGQREQYF
CDR3nt: TGTGCCAGCAGCTCCCCCGGGTCTAGCGGGCAGAGGGAGCAGTACTTC

abundance: NA
d_gene: TRBD1
v_gene: TRBV5-8
j_gene: TRBJ2-5
CDR3aa: CASSLVRSGGWETQYF
CDR3nt: TGTGCCAGCAGCTTGGTGCGGTCAGGGGGCTGGGAGACCCAGTACTTC

abundance: NA
d_gene: TRBD2
v_gene: TRBV5-4
j_gene: TRBJ2-1
CDR3aa: CASSSPGGKATNEQFF
CDR3nt: TGTGCCAGCAGCTCGCCCGGGGGGAAGGCCACCAATGAGCAGTTCTTC

abundance: NA
d_gene: TRBD1
v_gene: TRBV5-4
j_gene: TRBJ1-1
CDR3aa: CASSLDRGSEAFF
CDR3nt: TGTGCCAGCAGCTTGGACAGGGGTAGTGAAGCTTTCTTT

abundance: NA
d_gene: NA
v_gene: TRBV11-3
j_gene: TRBJ1-1
CDR3aa: CASSFGGWNTEAFF
CDR3nt: TGTGCCAGCAGCTTCGGGGGGTGGAACACTGAAGCTTTCTTT

abundance: NA
d_gene: TRBD2
v_gene: TRBV6-1
j_gene: TRBJ2-7
CDR3aa: CASKGLAASSYEQYF
CDR3nt: TGTGCCAGCAAAGGACTAGCTGCGAGCTCCTACGAGCAGTACTTC

abundance: NA
d_gene: TRBD1
v_gene: TRBV5-1
j_gene: TRBJ2-6
CDR3aa: CASSPGTGRSGANVLTF
CDR3nt: TGCGCCAGCAGCCCCGGGACAGGCCGCTCTGGGGCCAACGTCCTGACTTTC

abundance: few
d_gene: NA
v_gene: TRBV7-6
j_gene: TRBJ2-7
CDR3aa: CASSLYLGSYEQYF
CDR3nt: TGTGCCAGCAGCTTATATTTGGGGTCCTACGAGCAGTACTTC

abundance: few
d_gene: NA
v_gene: TRBV19
j_gene: TRBJ1-5
CDR3aa: CASSIVRGGNQPQHF
CDR3nt: TGTGCCAGTAGTATAGTTCGGGGAGGTAATCAGCCCCAGCATTTT

abundance: NA
d_gene: NA
v_gene: TRBV7-9
j_gene: TRBJ2-3
CDR3aa: CASSLPGGHSTDTQYF
CDR3nt: TGTGCCAGCAGCTTACCCGGGGGGCATAGCACAGATACGCAGTATTTT

abundance: NA
d_gene: NA
v_gene: TRBV5-8
j_gene: TRBJ1-6
CDR3aa: CASSRTGQNNSPLHF
CDR3nt: TGTGCCAGCTCCCGGACGGGGCAGAATAATTCACCCCTCCACTTT

abundance: NA
d_gene: TRBD1
v_gene: TRBV5-8
j_gene: TRBJ2-7
CDR3aa: CASSLEGQGSYEQYF
CDR3nt: TGTGCCAGCAGCTTGGAGGGACAGGGTTCCTACGAGCAGTACTTC

abundance: NA
d_gene: NA
v_gene: TRBV7-2
j_gene: TRBJ1-1
CDR3aa: CASSFNEVLYTEAFF
CDR3nt: TGTGCCAGCAGCTTTAACGAGGTGTTGTACACTGAAGCTTTCTTT

abundance: NA
d_gene: TRBD2
v_gene: TRBV2
j_gene: TRBJ2-1
CDR3aa: CASSAAGGPYNEQFF
CDR3nt: TGTGCCAGCAGTGCAGCGGGGGGGCCCTACAATGAGCAGTTCTTC

abundance: NA
d_gene: TRBD1
v_gene: TRBV5-1
j_gene: TRBJ1-4
CDR3aa: CASSFGQGDEKLFF
CDR3nt: TGCGCCAGCAGCTTCGGGCAGGGGGATGAAAAACTGTTTTTT

abundance: NA
d_gene: NA
v_gene: TRBV6-6
j_gene: TRBJ2-5
CDR3aa: CASSYSIGGKETQYF
CDR3nt: TGTGCCAGCAGTTACTCGATAGGGGGGAAAGAGACCCAGTACTTC

abundance: few
d_gene: NA
v_gene: TRBV19
j_gene: TRBJ1-1
CDR3aa: CASSIGPTGRMNTEAFF
CDR3nt: TGTGCCAGTAGTATAGGCCCCACAGGGCGAATGAACACTGAAGCTTTCTTT

abundance: few
d_gene: NA
v_gene: TRBV5-1
j_gene: TRBJ1-5
CDR3aa: CASSLGPNQPQHF
CDR3nt: TGCGCCAGCAGCTTGGGACCCAATCAGCCCCAGCATTTT

abundance: NA
d_gene: NA
v_gene: TRBV5-5
j_gene: TRBJ2-6
CDR3aa: CASSLVGTGANVLTF
CDR3nt: TGTGCCAGCAGCTTGGTAGGGACCGGGGCCAACGTCCTGACTTTC

abundance: NA
d_gene: NA
v_gene: TRBV5-6
j_gene: TRBJ2-7
CDR3aa: CASSFHYEQYF
CDR3nt: TGTGCCAGCAGCTTCCACTACGAGCAGTACTTC

abundance: once
d_gene: NA
v_gene: TRBV2
j_gene: TRBJ1-2
CDR3aa: CASSEGLGGYGYTF
CDR3nt: TGTGCCAGCAGTGAAGGTCTCGGGGGTTATGGCTACACCTTC

abundance: NA
d_gene: NA
v_gene: TRBV6-6
j_gene: TRBJ1-4
CDR3aa: CASSYRTANEKLFF
CDR3nt: TGTGCCAGCAGTTACAGGACAGCAAATGAAAAACTGTTTTTT

abundance: NA
d_gene: TRBD1
v_gene: TRBV7-3
j_gene: TRBJ1-2
CDR3aa: CASSPTGGGYGYTF
CDR3nt: TGTGCCAGCAGCCCTACAGGGGGCGGCTATGGCTACACCTTC

abundance: NA
d_gene: NA
v_gene: TRBV29-1
j_gene: TRBJ2-1
CDR3aa: CSVDPGARNEQFF
CDR3nt: TGCAGCGTTGACCCGGGAGCTAGGAATGAGCAGTTCTTC

abundance: NA
d_gene: NA
v_gene: TRBV2
j_gene: TRBJ2-3
CDR3aa: CASSEIWASTDTQYF
CDR3nt: TGTGCCAGCAGTGAAATCTGGGCTAGCACAGATACGCAGTATTTT

abundance: NA
d_gene: NA
v_gene: TRBV7-9
j_gene: TRBJ1-5
CDR3aa: CASSLGAPDNQPQHF
CDR3nt: TGTGCCAGCAGCTTAGGGGCACCTGACAATCAGCCCCAGCATTTT

abundance: NA
d_gene: NA
v_gene: TRBV6-4
j_gene: TRBJ2-1
CDR3aa: CASSELAGTYNEQFF
CDR3nt: TGTGCCAGCAGTGAACTAGCCGGTACCTACAATGAGCAGTTCTTC

abundance: NA
d_gene: TRBD2
v_gene: TRBV7-8
j_gene: TRBJ2-5
CDR3aa: CASSLRGLAGGLGETQYF
CDR3nt: TGTGCCAGCAGCTTACGTGGGCTAGCGGGAGGTTTAGGAGAGACCCAGTACTTC

abundance: NA
d_gene: TRBD2
v_gene: TRBV4-2
j_gene: TRBJ2-7
CDR3aa: CASSPLAGGSYEQYF
CDR3nt: TGTGCCAGCAGCCCACTAGCGGGGGGCTCCTACGAGCAGTACTTC

abundance: NA
d_gene: NA
v_gene: TRBV7-2
j_gene: TRBJ2-5
CDR3aa: CASSSGFTAEPARETQYF
CDR3nt: TGTGCCAGCAGCTCTGGTTTTACCGCGGAACCCGCTAGGGAGACCCAGTACTTC

abundance: NA
d_gene: TRBD1
v_gene: TRBV28
j_gene: TRBJ1-4
CDR3aa: CASSSSGTGNEKLFF
CDR3nt: TGTGCCAGCAGCTCCTCCGGGACAGGGAATGAAAAACTGTTTTTT

abundance: NA
d_gene: TRBD1
v_gene: TRBV2
j_gene: TRBJ1-4
CDR3aa: CASSEDRANEKLFF
CDR3nt: TGTGCCAGCAGTGAGGACAGGGCAAATGAAAAACTGTTTTTT

abundance: NA
d_gene: TRBD2
v_gene: TRBV10-1
j_gene: TRBJ2-1
CDR3aa: CASSRAGNNEQFF
CDR3nt: TGCGCCAGCAGTAGAGCGGGAAACAATGAGCAGTTCTTC

abundance: NA
d_gene: NA
v_gene: TRBV9
j_gene: TRBJ2-1
CDR3aa: CASSDLAMNNEQFF
CDR3nt: TGTGCCAGCAGCGATTTAGCGATGAACAATGAGCAGTTCTTC

abundance: few
d_gene: NA
v_gene: TRBV28
j_gene: TRBJ1-2
CDR3aa: CASSSDSVPIYGYTF
CDR3nt: TGTGCCAGCAGTTCCGACAGCGTCCCGATCTATGGCTACACCTTC

abundance: NA
d_gene: NA
v_gene: TRBV29-1
j_gene: TRBJ2-3
CDR3aa: CSGTQDRRSTDTQYF
CDR3nt: TGCAGCGGAACCCAAGACAGGCGAAGCACAGATACGCAGTATTTT

abundance: NA
d_gene: TRBD1
v_gene: TRBV7-9
j_gene: TRBJ2-7
CDR3aa: CASSLWDSRREQYF
CDR3nt: TGTGCCAGCAGCTTATGGGACAGCCGGCGGGAGCAGTACTTC

abundance: NA
d_gene: NA
v_gene: TRBV29-1
j_gene: TRBJ2-2
CDR3aa: CSVVVQGASTGELFF
CDR3nt: TGCAGCGTTGTAGTCCAGGGTGCCAGCACCGGGGAGCTGTTTTTT

abundance: NA
d_gene: NA
v_gene: TRBV6-1
j_gene: TRBJ2-3
CDR3aa: CASSEVGLRGDTQYF
CDR3nt: TGTGCCAGCAGTGAAGTGGGGTTAAGGGGGGATACGCAGTATTTT

abundance: NA
d_gene: TRBD1
v_gene: TRBV11-1
j_gene: TRBJ2-3
CDR3aa: CASSSNRGSDTQYF
CDR3nt: TGTGCCAGCAGCTCGAACAGGGGATCAGATACGCAGTATTTT

abundance: few
d_gene: NA
v_gene: TRBV20-1
j_gene: TRBJ1-2
CDR3aa: CSDVNYGYTF
CDR3nt: TGCAGTGACGTTAACTATGGCTACACCTTC

abundance: NA
d_gene: NA
v_gene: TRBV28
j_gene: TRBJ1-2
CDR3aa: CASTLGSIANYGYTF
CDR3nt: TGTGCCAGCACCCTAGGGTCGATAGCTAACTATGGCTACACCTTC

abundance: NA
d_gene: TRBD2
v_gene: TRBV6-5
j_gene: TRBJ2-3
CDR3aa: CASSYAGTRDTQYF
CDR3nt: TGTGCCAGCAGTTACGCTGGGACTAGAGATACGCAGTATTTT